This TCR beta chain was observed in a study of shared clonotypes between healthy human individuals. Study-wide background: Each donor had three CD4 naive, three CD4 memory, two CD8 naive and one CD8 memory plate.

Assay used: immunoSEQ multiplex PCR; TCRdb lists only in-frame clones, some missing. The sample has 150,000 to 200,000 clones, approximately 92% seen once; the top ten hold around 0.067%. The CDR3 contains 15 residues. J was trimmed by 3 bases and V by 4 bases; bases with no gene match: 6. Germline-derived CDR1 and CDR2 are PRHDT and FYEKMQ (reference sequence). Comments on this clone: Antigen: not known.

Study-level findings and limits: Generally, estimated richness proved larger in naive subsets than it did in memory subsets. Clonotypes shared by all four donors outscored non-shared clonotypes in generation probability.

The chain is built from TRBV13 and TRBJ2-7, with 10 bases fitting TRBD2. The TCR was taken from a woman aged 25 to 45 in good health. The source material was naive CD4+ T cells sorted from blood. Regarding subset: CD45RA+ positively selected. The CDR3 DNA sequence: TGTGCCAGCAGCTATTGGACTAGCGGAAGCTACGAGCAGTACTTC. The encoded protein is CASSYWTSGSYEQYF.